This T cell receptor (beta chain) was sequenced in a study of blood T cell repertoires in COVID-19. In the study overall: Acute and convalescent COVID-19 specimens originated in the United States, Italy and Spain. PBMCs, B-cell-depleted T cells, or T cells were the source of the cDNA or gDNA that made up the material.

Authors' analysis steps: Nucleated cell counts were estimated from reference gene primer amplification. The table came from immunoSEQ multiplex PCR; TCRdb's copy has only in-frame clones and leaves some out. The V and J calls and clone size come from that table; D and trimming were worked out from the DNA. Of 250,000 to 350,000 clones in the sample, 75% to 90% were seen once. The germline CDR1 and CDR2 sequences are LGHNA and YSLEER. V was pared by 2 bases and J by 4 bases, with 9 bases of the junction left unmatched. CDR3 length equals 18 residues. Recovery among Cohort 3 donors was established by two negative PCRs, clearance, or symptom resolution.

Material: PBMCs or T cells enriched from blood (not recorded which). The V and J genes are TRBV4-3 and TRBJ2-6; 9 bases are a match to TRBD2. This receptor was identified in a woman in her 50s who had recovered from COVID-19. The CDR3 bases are TGCGCCAGCAGCCAAAAACCGGGACTAGCAACGGGGGCCAACGTCCTGACTTTC. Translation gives CASSQKPGLATGANVLTF.